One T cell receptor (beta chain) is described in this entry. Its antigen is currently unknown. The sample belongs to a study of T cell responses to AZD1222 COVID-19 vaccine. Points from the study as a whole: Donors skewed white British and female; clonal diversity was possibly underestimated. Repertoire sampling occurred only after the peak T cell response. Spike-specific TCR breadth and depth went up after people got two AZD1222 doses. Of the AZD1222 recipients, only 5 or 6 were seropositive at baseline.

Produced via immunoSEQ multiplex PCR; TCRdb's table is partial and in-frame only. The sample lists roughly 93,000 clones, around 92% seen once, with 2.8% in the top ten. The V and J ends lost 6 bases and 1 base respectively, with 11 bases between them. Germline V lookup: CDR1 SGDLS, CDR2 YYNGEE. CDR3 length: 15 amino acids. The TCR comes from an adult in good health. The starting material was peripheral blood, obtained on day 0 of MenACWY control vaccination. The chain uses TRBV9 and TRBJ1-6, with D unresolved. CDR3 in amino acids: CASTAGESYNSPLHF. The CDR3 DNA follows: TGTGCCAGCACCGCCGGTGAATCCTATAATTCACCCCTCCACTTT.